One and the same sample provided the 28 T cell receptor beta chains below, sequenced in a study of blood T cell repertoires in COVID-19. Profiling relied on immunoSEQ multiplex PCR, and the TCRdb table lists in-frame clones only, not all of them. Among hundreds of thousands of clones listed, just under 90% were seen once. The sequenced sample consisted of PBMCs or T cells enriched from blood (not recorded which). Receptor source: a woman under 40 with acute COVID-19.

The chain recombines TRBV15 with TRBJ1-4; D possibly corresponds to TRBD1 (6 bases). Per germline, CDR1 LNHNV and CDR2 YYDKDF (reference sequence). Trimming took off 3 bases at V and 0 bases at J, with 11 bases between the two ends. CDR3 length: 16 residues. This CDR3 reads CATSSLRTATNEKLFF. CDR3 in DNA: TGTGCCACCAGCAGCCTCCGGACAGCAACTAATGAAAAACTGTTTTTT.

The chain recombines TRBV15 with TRBJ2-1; D perhaps matches TRBD2 (7 bases). V was cut by 0 bases and J by 7 bases, with 10 bases left in between. Germline lookup yields CDR1 LNHNV and CDR2 YYDKDF (reference sequence). The CDR3 is made up of 14 amino acids. CDR3 region: CATSRDRGANEQFF. CDR3 bases: TGTGCCACCAGCAGAGATCGGGGGGCGAATGAGCAGTTCTTC.

The chain links TRBV10-3 to TRBJ1-2; D is possibly TRBD1 (5 bases). The V and J ends lost 7 bases and 3 bases respectively, with 12 bases between them. Germline CDR1 ENHRY, CDR2 SYGVKD. This CDR3 is 13 amino acids long. CDR3 in amino acids: CAIMGLDDYGYTF. For the CDR3, the DNA is TGTGCCATCATGGGGCTGGACGACTATGGCTACACCTTC.

The J gene is TRBJ1-5, the V gene TRBV19, with D possibly TRBD1 on 6 matching bases. V lost 7 bases and J 2 bases, leaving 24 bases between the germline ends. Germline-derived CDR1 and CDR2 are LNHDA and SQIVND (reference sequence). The CDR3 totals 18 residues. DNA for the CDR3: TGTGCCAGTACCTTAAGGGGGAGAGGGCGCAGGGGCAATCAGCCCCAGCATTTT. Protein product: CASTLRGRGRRGNQPQHF.

The chain links TRBV7-2 to TRBJ1-4; 7 bases are shared with TRBD1. The germline gives CDR1 SGHTA, CDR2 FQGNSA. The ends lost 4 bases at V and 5 bases at J; junction bases unmatched: 4. CDR3 length: 14 amino acids. CDR3 region: CASSWAGQNEKLFF. The CDR3 DNA sequence: TGTGCCAGCAGCTGGGCGGGACAGAATGAAAAACTGTTTTTT.

A single count supports this clone. This sample also contains other DNA sequences that code for the same CDR3. The V gene is TRBV19, the J gene TRBJ2-7, with 10 bases aligning to TRBD1. V dropped 3 bases and J dropped 4; count of bases not matched to a gene: 3. Germline V gene sequence: CDR1 LNHDA, CDR2 SQIVND (reference sequence). The CDR3 extends over 14 amino acids. CDR3 sequence: CASSIRTGGYEQYF. For the CDR3, the DNA is TGTGCCAGTAGTATCAGGACAGGGGGGTACGAGCAGTACTTC.

The chain employs TRBV15 and TRBJ1-2; D perhaps matches TRBD1 (5 bases). Germline CDR1 and CDR2: LNHNV and YYDKDF (reference sequence). The CDR3 covers 14 residues. Trimming removed 1 base from V and 2 bases from J, with 8 bases in between. CDR3 DNA: TGTGCCACCAGCAGAGTGGAGGGGAACTATGGCTACACCTTC. Its protein product is CATSRVEGNYGYTF.

The rearrangement uses TRBV30 and TRBJ1-1; a possible D gene is TRBD1 (5 bases). In germline, CDR1 is GTSNPN, CDR2 SVGIG (reference sequence). The CDR3 is 14 amino acids. V dropped 2 bases and J dropped 3 bases, with 13 bases sitting between them. In nucleotides, the CDR3 is TGTGCCTGGAGTTCCCCGGGGGTTTACACTGAAGCTTTCTTT. This gives the protein CAWSSPGVYTEAFF.

J is TRBJ1-5 and V is TRBV28; possible D gene TRBD1, 5 bases. The V gene's germline CDR1 is MDHEN and CDR2 SYDVKM. This CDR3 has 15 amino acids. Trimming removed 7 bases at V and 4 bases at J, with 17 bases between. The CDR3 nucleotides read TGTGCCAGCACCCCGGGCGGGGGGACGAATCAGCCCCAGCATTTT. Residues: CASTPGGGTNQPQHF. Supplemented by reference TRBV28 and TRBJ1-5, the full variable domain reads DVKVTQSSRYLVKRTGEKVFLECVQDMDHENMFWYRQDPGLGLRLIYFSYDVKMKEKGDIPEGYSVSREKKERFSLILESASTNQTSMYLCASTPGGGTNQPQHFGDGTRLSIL.

This sequence joins TRBV7-9 and TRBJ1-5, with D hard to call. Germline CDR1 and CDR2: SEHNR and FQNEAQ (reference sequence). The V gene lost 6 bases and the J gene lost 7 bases, with 13 bases spanning the gap. This CDR3 region has 13 residues. The CDR3: CASSRMNGQPQHF. The CDR3 region has the DNA TGTGCCAGCAGTCGCATGAATGGCCAGCCCCAGCATTTT.

The gene calls are TRBV29-1 and TRBJ2-5; D may be TRBD2 (7 bases). V lost 6 bases to trimming and J lost 2 bases, with 19 bases between them. Germline V CDR1 and CDR2: SQVTM, ANQGSEA. CDR3 length equals 15 residues. In nucleotides, the CDR3 is TGCAGCGTCCTGCTATCGGGGGGCCGACAAGAGACCCAGTACTTC. Its translation: CSVLLSGGRQETQYF. Using reference TRBV29-1 and TRBJ2-5 for the parts outside the CDR3, the full variable domain is SAVISQKPSRDICQRGTSLTIQCQVDSQVTMMFWYRQQPGQSLTLIATANQGSEATYESGFVIDKFPISRPNLTFSTLTVSNMSPEDSSIYLCSVLLSGGRQETQYFGPGTRLLVL.

The genes are TRBV10-1 and TRBJ2-7; 8 nucleotides line up with TRBD1. This CDR3 region has 16 residues. V dropped 6 bases and J dropped 5; count of bases not matched to a gene: 15. From germline, CDR1 is WNHNN and CDR2 SYGVQD (reference sequence). CDR3 protein: CASSRHPRTGWDEQYF. The CDR3 nucleotides read TGCGCCAGCAGCCGTCACCCCAGGACAGGGTGGGACGAGCAGTACTTC.

The chain links TRBV5-1 to TRBJ2-2; 10 bases match TRBD2. The CDR3 is 15 amino acids. V lost 5 bases to trimming and J lost 8 bases; unmatched junction nucleotides: 9. Germline V CDR1 and CDR2: SGHRS, YFSETQ. CDR3 nucleotides: TGCGCCAGCAGTCACGGGACTAGCGTAGGAGGGGAGCTGTTTTTT. It codes for CASSHGTSVGGELFF. The complete variable domain, with remaining parts taken from reference TRBV5-1 and TRBJ2-2, reads KAGVTQTPRYLIKTRGQQVTLSCSPISGHRSVSWYQQTPGQGLQFLFEYFSETQRNKGNFPGRFSGRQFSNSRSEMNVSTLELGDSALYLCASSHGTSVGGELFFGEGSRLTVL.

The rearrangement uses TRBV27 and TRBJ2-1, with 12 bases aligning to TRBD1. The CDR3 consists of 15 residues. Germline V gives CDR1 MNHEY, CDR2 SMNVEV (reference sequence). Trimming at V came to 4 bases and at J to 5 bases, leaving 3 bases not matched to a gene. CDR3 loop: CASSSGTGGHNEQFF. CDR3 sequence (DNA): TGTGCCAGCAGTTCCGGGACAGGGGGCCACAATGAGCAGTTCTTC.

The chain uses TRBV5-3 and TRBJ2-7, with 8 bases fitting TRBD1. TRBV5-3 is known as an ORF, though its function is uncertain. This CDR3 contains 17 residues. The V gene end was trimmed by 3 bases and the J gene end by 2 bases; junction bases not matched to a gene: 13. CDR3 sequence reads: CARSCPTPGTGAYEQYF. The CDR3 coding sequence is TGTGCCAGAAGCTGCCCTACCCCCGGGACAGGAGCCTACGAGCAGTACTTC.

This sequence joins TRBV28 and TRBJ1-1; no clear D gene. Germline-derived CDR1 and CDR2 are MDHEN and SYDVKM. The CDR3 spans 13 residues. Trimming stripped 5 bases from V and 0 bases from J, with 7 bases between. The CDR3 reads CASSNSLNTEAFF. DNA for the CDR3: TGTGCCAGCAGTAACAGCCTGAACACTGAAGCTTTCTTT.

The V call is TRBV11-2, the J call TRBJ1-1, with D tentatively TRBD1 (6 bases). Trimming pared 3 bases from V and 6 bases from J, leaving 14 bases between. CDR1 SGHAT and CDR2 FQNNGV come from the germline V gene. The CDR3 totals 14 residues. DNA of the CDR3: TGTGCCAGCAGCTTTAATACAGGGTTAGCTGAAGCTTTCTTT. This translates into CASSFNTGLAEAFF.

The rearrangement links TRBV6-5 to TRBJ1-1; TRBD1 agrees at 10 bases. V shed 6 bases and J 1 base; nucleotides not matched to a gene: 5. This CDR3 has 15 amino acids. CDR1 MNHEY and CDR2 SVGAGI come from the germline V gene. CDR3 bases: TGTGCCAGCAGACGGACAGGGGGGACGAACACTGAAGCTTTCTTT. Residues: CASRRTGGTNTEAFF.

The V call is TRBV4-1, the J call TRBJ1-1; possibly TRBD1 for D (5 bases). The CDR3 runs to 14 residues. Germline V lookup: CDR1 MGHRA, CDR2 YSYEKL. The ends were cut back, 4 bases at V and 1 base at J, with 10 bases in the middle. CDR3 DNA sequence: TGCGCCAGCAGCCGGGGCGCCCCGAACACTGAAGCTTTCTTT. It yields the protein CASSRGAPNTEAFF.

This chain connects TRBV4-1 to TRBJ2-5; possibly TRBD2 for D (7 bases). The CDR3 is 16 amino acids. The V gene's germline CDR1 is MGHRA and CDR2 YSYEKL. The V gene lost 6 bases and the J gene lost 2 bases, with 19 bases spanning the gap. The CDR3 is CASRPSTGGRQETQYF. CDR3 sequence (DNA): TGCGCCAGCAGACCTAGTACGGGGGGCCGTCAAGAGACCCAGTACTTC.

The CDR3 sequence: CASSYVPGEPYSPLHF. As DNA, the CDR3 is TGTGCCAGCAGTTACGTGCCGGGGGAACCGTATTCACCCCTCCACTTT. The chain recombines TRBV6-6 with TRBJ1-6; TRBD1 might be the D (5 bases). Trimming removed 2 bases from V and 8 bases from J, with 16 bases in between. CDR1 and CDR2 (germline): MNHNY, SVGAGI (reference sequence). The CDR3 sequence is 16 residues long.

The genes are TRBV28 and TRBJ2-7; weak D call: TRBD2 (7 bases). CDR3 length: 13 amino acids. V dropped 6 bases and J dropped 3 bases, with 12 bases sitting between them. Germline V gene lookup returns CDR1 MDHEN and CDR2 SYDVKM. The CDR3 sequence is CASSGGRLYEQYF. The CDR3 nucleotides are TGTGCCAGCAGCGGGGGGCGGCTCTACGAGCAGTACTTC.

Sample share makes this clone medium-sized (0.01 to 0.1%). The chain employs TRBV28 and TRBJ2-7; 8 bases fit TRBD1. Per the germline V gene, CDR1 is MDHEN and CDR2 is SYDVKM. The CDR3 totals 13 residues. Trimming removed 5 bases from V and 3 bases from J; junction bases left unmatched: 3. Here the CDR3 DNA reads TGTGCCAGCAGTATAGGACAGGGCTACGAGCAGTACTTC. Its translation: CASSIGQGYEQYF. The whole variable domain, remainder taken from reference TRBV28 and TRBJ2-7, is DVKVTQSSRYLVKRTGEKVFLECVQDMDHENMFWYRQDPGLGLRLIYFSYDVKMKEKGDIPEGYSVSREKKERFSLILESASTNQTSMYLCASSIGQGYEQYFGPGTRLTVT.

The rearrangement joins TRBV23-1 to TRBJ2-3, with 11 bases lining up with TRBD1. TRBV23-1 is marked as an open reading frame, function uncertain. V lost 2 bases, J lost 3 bases, and 7 bases stayed unmatched. The length of the CDR3 is 17 residues. The CDR3 sequence: CASSQVYGTGGTDTQYF. The CDR3 bases are TGCGCCAGCAGTCAAGTATATGGGACAGGGGGAACAGATACGCAGTATTTT.

The chain has TRBV25-1 and TRBJ2-5; 14 bases fit TRBD2. V was pared by 8 bases and J by 5 bases, with 10 bases of the junction left unmatched. CDR3 size: 16 residues. Germline-derived CDR1 and CDR2 are MGHDK and SYGVNS. This CDR3 reads CASQLPGLAGAETQYF. DNA of the CDR3: TGTGCCAGCCAATTACCGGGACTAGCGGGGGCGGAGACCCAGTACTTC. Supplemented by reference TRBV25-1 and TRBJ2-5, the full variable domain reads EADIYQTPRYLVIGTGKKITLECSQTMGHDKMYWYQQDPGMELHLIHYSYGVNSTEKGDLSSESTVSRIRTEHFPLTLESARPSHTSQYLCASQLPGLAGAETQYFGPGTRLLVL.

This chain uses TRBV6-5 with TRBJ1-1; TRBD1 might be the D (5 bases). V was cut by 10 bases and J by 0 bases, with 12 bases left in between. Germline V gene sequence: CDR1 MNHEY, CDR2 SVGAGI. This CDR3 is built from 13 residues. The CDR3 is CATRQPMNTEAFF. As DNA, the CDR3 is TGTGCCACTAGACAGCCCATGAACACTGAAGCTTTCTTT.

This chain connects TRBV5-5 to TRBJ2-7; weak D call: TRBD1 (6 bases). V was cut by 5 bases and J by 2 bases, with 11 bases left in between. In germline, CDR1 is SGHKS, CDR2 YYEKEE (reference sequence). This CDR3 region has 13 residues. Here the CDR3 reads CASRQTGAYEQYF. The CDR3 DNA sequence: TGTGCCAGCAGGCAGACAGGAGCCTACGAGCAGTACTTC. Based on the CDR3 plus reference TRBV5-5 and TRBJ2-7, the full variable domain is DAGVTQSPTHLIKTRGQQVTLRCSPISGHKSVSWYQQVLGQGPQFIFQYYEKEERGRGNFPDRFSARQFPNYSSELNVNALLLGDSALYLCASRQTGAYEQYFGPGTRLTVT.

This rearrangement joins TRBV19 to TRBJ1-1, with D possibly being TRBD1 (5 bases). The CDR3 totals 14 residues. V was trimmed by 2 bases and J by 4 bases, leaving 11 bases between them. Germline V gives CDR1 LNHDA, CDR2 SQIVND (reference sequence). CDR3 DNA: TGTGCCAGTAGTATAACTCAGGGCATCACTGAAGCTTTCTTT. Protein: CASSITQGITEAFF.